This T cell receptor beta chain was captured by sequencing in a study of blood T cell repertoires in COVID-19. Study overall: COVID-19 samples collected from the United States, Italy and Spain covered acute and convalescent phases. PBMCs, B-cell-depleted T cells, or T cells were the source of the cDNA or gDNA that made up the material.

From germline, CDR1 is KGHSH and CDR2 LQKENI. CDR3 length equals 14 residues. Between the trimmed V and J ends, which lost 5 bases and 0 bases, there was a span of 11 bases. Authors' analysis steps: Estimation of nucleated cell counts relied on the amplification of reference gene primers. Method: immunoSEQ multiplex PCR; TCRdb's copy keeps in-frame clones and lacks some. V, J and clone size are taken as reported in that table, and D and trimming were inferred from the DNA itself. The data hold about 130,000 clones, with 65% to 90% observed a single time. The chain recombines TRBV18 with TRBJ2-7, with a weak D call TRBD2 (5 bases). The material sequenced was peripheral blood. The TCR was taken from an elderly man with active or convalescent COVID-19. The CDR3, as DNA: TGTGCCAGCTCAATGGAGGTTAGCTCCTACGAGCAGTACTTC. It translates to CASSMEVSSYEQYF.